These 27 T cell receptor beta chains share one sample of origin, sequenced in a study of CD8 T cells in ankylosing spondylitis. Study conclusions and caveats: A motif of eight highly homologous TCR beta variants was seen as apparently characteristic of ankylosing spondylitis blood.

TCRdb itself ran the 5' RACE reads through MiXCR, one entry per CDR3 protein. The sample records hundreds of thousands of distinct CDR3 sequences, 12% being singletons. Their specific antigens are unknown. Sequences were obtained from blood, either unsorted or a sorted T cell fraction (not recorded which). These receptors were taken from a male donor with ankylosing spondylitis.

About this clonotype itself: The conserved phenylalanine or tryptophan is not found at the CDR3 terminus, so this likely reflects a read error. The limits of the CDR3 on the DNA are not certain, so only TCRdb's listed CDR3 is given. The chain recombines TRBV28 with TRBJ1-2; whether TRBD1, the table's D call, matches the DNA was not checked. The CDR3 has 11 amino acids, counting both end residues. CDR1 and CDR2 (germline): MDHEN, SYDVKM. CDR3 loop: CASRLPGQSSP.

This clonotype was recorded a few times. V usage is TRBV4-1 and J usage is TRBJ2-1; 10 positions match TRBD2. The CDR3 runs to 15 residues. From germline, CDR1 is MGHRA and CDR2 YSYEKL. J was trimmed by 10 bases and V by 4 bases; bases with no gene match: 10. The DNA of the CDR3 is TGCGCCAGCAGCCGTGGACTAGCGGAGCCCGGGGAGCAGTTCTTC. As protein: CASSRGLAEPGEQFF.

The chain recombines TRBV5-1 with TRBJ2-5, with 10 bases matching TRBD2. Germline CDR1 SGHRS, CDR2 YFSETQ. V lost 4 bases, J lost 5 bases, and 8 bases stayed unmatched. The CDR3 runs to 15 residues. The CDR3 bases are TGCGCCAGCAGCCCCCCTAGCGGGAGCCTCGAGACCCAGTACTTC. Its translation: CASSPPSGSLETQYF.

Ten or more counts support this clonotype. This rearrangement joins TRBV18 to TRBJ2-5; 7 nucleotides line up with TRBD1. Germline loops: CDR1 KGHSH, CDR2 LQKENI. This CDR3 is built from 15 residues. Trimming took 2 bases from V and 5 from J; bases not matched to a gene: 8. In DNA form, the CDR3 reads TGTGCCAGCTCACCAAATCGAGGGGGCAGTGAGACCCAGTACTTC. It encodes CASSPNRGGSETQYF.

The table lists this clonotype with a few counts. The J gene is TRBJ2-1, the V gene TRBV28; D gene uncertain. The CDR3 covers 13 residues. Trimming took 7 bases from V and 5 from J, leaving 12 bases between them. Germline assignment: CDR1 MDHEN and CDR2 SYDVKM. The CDR3 sequence is CASTPGRNNEQFF. The CDR3 coding sequence is TGTGCCAGCACTCCCGGGCGGAACAATGAGCAGTTCTTC. Full variable domain (outside the CDR3, taken from reference TRBV28 and TRBJ2-1): DVKVTQSSRYLVKRTGEKVFLECVQDMDHENMFWYRQDPGLGLRLIYFSYDVKMKEKGDIPEGYSVSREKKERFSLILESASTNQTSMYLCASTPGRNNEQFFGPGTRLTVL.

A few counts support this clonotype. The rearrangement uses TRBV6-5 and TRBJ2-1; D call uncertain. V lost 2 bases, J lost 0 bases, and 8 bases lay in between. The V gene's germline CDR1 is MNHEY and CDR2 SVGAGI. The CDR3 has 15 amino acids. The CDR3 nucleotides are TGTGCCAGCAGTTACACCAGCGTCTCCTACAATGAGCAGTTCTTC. Translation: CASSYTSVSYNEQFF.

V and J are TRBV7-2 and TRBJ2-7; TRBD1 matches 8 bases. Germline values: CDR1 SGHTA, CDR2 FQGNSA. The ends lost 3 bases at V and 6 bases at J; junction bases unmatched: 10. The CDR3 spans 15 residues. The CDR3 reads CASSFQGAQFSEQYF. The CDR3 DNA sequence: TGTGCCAGCAGCTTCCAGGGGGCGCAATTTTCCGAGCAGTACTTC.

The V call is TRBV5-5, the J call TRBJ2-7; possible D gene TRBD1, 5 bases. CDR3 length equals 12 residues. Germline V gene data show CDR1 as SGHKS and CDR2 as YYEKEE (reference sequence). V dropped 5 bases and J dropped 7 bases, with 13 bases sitting between them. This CDR3 is CASRMTVYEQYF. CDR3 sequence (DNA): TGTGCCAGCAGGATGACAGTATATGAGCAGTACTTC.

J is TRBJ2-7 and V is TRBV20-1, with TRBD2 matching over 8 bases. The V gene end was trimmed by 0 bases and the J gene end by 4 bases; junction bases not matched to a gene: 8. CDR1 DFQATT and CDR2 SNEGSKA come from the germline V gene (reference sequence). This CDR3 spans 15 amino acids. This CDR3 reads CSAREPGLAQYEQYF. The CDR3 DNA follows: TGCAGTGCTAGAGAACCCGGACTAGCTCAGTACGAGCAGTACTTC.

The chain recombines TRBV7-2 with TRBJ2-2; 15 nucleotides match TRBD2. CDR1 is SGHTA, CDR2 FQGNSA, per germline. Trimming took 4 bases from V and 8 from J; bases not matched to a gene: 5. The CDR3 is made up of 16 amino acids. This CDR3 reads CASSSQGLAGGGELFF. The CDR3 nucleotides are TGTGCCAGCAGCTCCCAGGGACTAGCGGGAGGAGGGGAGCTGTTTTTT.

V gene TRBV7-9 combines with J gene TRBJ1-1; maybe TRBD1 (5 bases). The CDR3 sequence is 14 residues long. Trimming took 5 bases from V and 1 from J, leaving 11 bases between them. Germline CDR1 and CDR2: SEHNR and FQNEAQ (reference sequence). CDR3 in amino acids: CASSVGTPNTEAFF. CDR3 sequence (DNA): TGTGCCAGCAGCGTTGGGACTCCGAACACTGAAGCTTTCTTT. Drawing the rest from reference TRBV7-9 and TRBJ1-1, the complete variable domain is DTGVSQNPRHKITKRGQNVTFRCDPISEHNRLYWYRQTLGQGPEFLTYFQNEAQLEKSRLLSDRFSAERPKGSFSTLEIQRTEQGDSAMYLCASSVGTPNTEAFFGQGTRLTVV.

This chain connects TRBV5-1 to TRBJ2-1; D gene unclear. This CDR3 has 15 residues. V lost 2 bases to trimming and J lost 1 base, with 10 bases between them. Looked up from germline, CDR1 is SGHRS and CDR2 is YFSETQ. DNA of the CDR3: TGCGCCAGCAGCTTCGAAGGAGTTTCCTACAATGAGCAGTTCTTC. Translating gives CASSFEGVSYNEQFF.

The chain combines TRBV7-2 with TRBJ2-7; possible D gene TRBD2, 6 bases. The ends were cut back, 5 bases at V and 6 bases at J, with 17 bases in the middle. The CDR3 runs 14 residues. The germline V gene encodes CDR1 SGHTA and CDR2 FQGNSA. The CDR3 spells CASSLWPGVGEQYF. In nucleotides, the CDR3 is TGTGCCAGCAGCCTATGGCCGGGGGTAGGCGAGCAGTACTTC.

This clonotype occurred a few times. The rearrangement joins TRBV5-1 to TRBJ2-5; a possible D gene is TRBD2 (6 bases). V was cut by 1 base and J by 5 bases, with 15 bases left in between. The V gene's germline CDR1 is SGHRS and CDR2 YFSETQ. The CDR3 is 15 amino acids. CDR3 amino acids: CASSLTGRGLETQYF. Written as DNA, the CDR3 is TGCGCCAGCAGCTTGACCGGTCGGGGGTTGGAGACCCAGTACTTC.

The chain's CDR3 is CASSRDGDSYEQYF. Here the CDR3 DNA reads TGTGCCAGCAGTCGGGACGGAGACTCCTACGAGCAGTACTTC. The chain carries TRBV6-1 and TRBJ2-7, with D perhaps being TRBD1 or TRBD2 (5 bases each). CDR1 is MNHNS and CDR2 is SASEGT in the germline V gene. V lost 5 bases to trimming and J lost 0 bases, with 11 bases between them. The CDR3 contains 14 residues.

V usage is TRBV7-9 and J usage is TRBJ1-6; tentatively, D is TRBD1 (5 bases). The CDR3 loop spans 15 amino acids. Trimming took 3 bases from V and 4 from J, leaving 10 bases between them. Germline-derived CDR1 and CDR2 are SEHNR and FQNEAQ (reference sequence). The CDR3 spells CASSFQGAYNSPLHF. In DNA form, the CDR3 reads TGTGCCAGCAGCTTTCAGGGCGCTTATAATTCACCCCTCCACTTT.

The rearrangement uses TRBV5-1 and TRBJ2-1; the match to TRBD2 covers 11 bases. This CDR3 contains 17 residues. Germline V CDR1 and CDR2: SGHRS, YFSETQ. The J segment lost 16 bases and the V segment lost 4 bases, leaving 22 bases of the junction unmatched. As DNA, the CDR3 is TGCGCCAGCAGCCTCCTCCAGGGTAGCGGGAGGGCCATAAACAATTTCTTC. This gives the protein CASSLLQGSGRAINNFF.

This clonotype was observed at least ten times. The chain combines TRBV15 with TRBJ1-1; TRBD1 aligns across 8 bases. V lost 4 bases, J lost 10 bases, and 8 bases stayed unmatched. CDR1 is LNHNV and CDR2 is YYDKDF in the germline V gene (reference sequence). The CDR3 is 13 residues long. CDR3 nucleotides: TGTGCCACCAGCACGAACAGGGGGGGAGTAGCTTTCTTT. Its translation is CATSTNRGGVAFF.

This clonotype was seen a few times. This chain links TRBV12-3 or TRBV12-4 with TRBJ1-1; weak D call: TRBD1 (5 bases). Trimming removed 3 bases at V and 7 bases at J, with 15 bases between. This CDR3 has 14 residues. The CDR3 region is CASSFRQQNIEAFF. The CDR3 DNA reads TGTGCCAGCAGTTTCAGACAGCAGAATATTGAAGCTTTCTTT.

The CDR3 DNA reads as TGTGCCAGCAGCTTGGAGGCCCACAATGAGCAGTTCTTC. It translates to CASSLEAHNEQFF. This sequence joins TRBV5-5 and TRBJ2-1; the D is unclear. The germline V and J ends were trimmed by 0 bases and 5 bases, with 6 bases remaining between them. This CDR3 has 13 residues. The V gene's germline CDR1 is SGHKS and CDR2 YYEKEE (reference sequence).

This clonotype occurred a few times. CDR3 DNA: TGCGCCAGCAGCTTTACGGGGGCGGCAAATGAAAAACTGTTTTTT. Protein product: CASSFTGAANEKLFF. This chain uses TRBV4-3 with TRBJ1-4; D is perhaps TRBD1 (6 bases). CDR1 and CDR2 from the germline V gene are LGHNA and YSLEER. The CDR3 contains 15 residues. V was cut by 5 bases and J by 5 bases, with 15 bases left in between.

This clonotype came up a few times. This chain uses TRBV4-2 with TRBJ2-1, with D possibly being TRBD2 (6 bases). This CDR3 comprises 16 residues. Looked up from germline, CDR1 is LGHNA and CDR2 is YNFKEQ. Trimming cost V 0 bases and J 2 bases, with 11 bases left between them. CDR3 amino acids: CASSQEGTEAYNEQFF. The CDR3 coding sequence is TGTGCCAGCAGCCAAGAAGGGACTGAAGCCTACAATGAGCAGTTCTTC.

This clonotype came up once. A much larger clone lies a single base off, so this may be a read error. This chain uses TRBV25-1 with TRBJ2-3; D possibly matches TRBD1 or TRBD2 (5 bases each). CDR1 is MGHDK, CDR2 SYGVNS, per germline. The CDR3 covers 16 residues. CDR3 bases: TGTCCCAGCAGTGAAAGGGACCGCGCTAGCACAGATACGCAGTATTTT. Protein: CPSSERDRASTDTQYF.

The V and J genes are TRBV5-1 and TRBJ2-1; D remains ambiguous. CDR3 length: 16 residues. Germline V gene lookup returns CDR1 SGHRS and CDR2 YFSETQ. The V end lost 0 bases, the J end lost 0 bases, and 10 bases lay between the germline ends. DNA for the CDR3: TGCGCCAGCAGCTTGGATCGGCTCAGCTCCTACAATGAGCAGTTCTTC. It encodes CASSLDRLSSYNEQFF.

The chain recombines TRBV20-1 with TRBJ1-2, with D unclear. The CDR3 consists of 13 residues. Trimming left V 3 bases short and J 7 bases short, with 15 bases between. The germline V gene has CDR1 DFQATT and CDR2 SNEGSKA (reference sequence). The CDR3 spells CSARTLTEAGYTF. CDR3 DNA: TGCAGTGCTAGGACCTTGACGGAGGCTGGCTACACCTTC.

A few counts support this clonotype. The chain couples TRBV20-1 to TRBJ2-3; 9 bases line up with TRBD2. The junction had 7 bases not matched to a gene; V was cut back by 0 bases and J by 6 bases. The CDR3 runs to 15 residues. Germline lookup yields CDR1 DFQATT and CDR2 SNEGSKA (reference sequence). CDR3 residues: CSARDPRLAADTQYF. CDR3 sequence (DNA): TGCAGTGCTAGAGATCCCCGACTAGCGGCGGATACGCAGTATTTT.

This clonotype was counted a few times. The genes are TRBV20-1 and TRBJ1-1; D is unclear. The CDR3 extends over 13 amino acids. V shed 0 bases and J shed 13 bases, with 18 bases lying between them. Germline CDR1 DFQATT, CDR2 SNEGSKA (reference sequence). Written as DNA, the CDR3 is TGCAGTGCTAGAGATCCCGTAGGGTCGGTGGTTTTCTTT. Protein product: CSARDPVGSVVFF.